This T cell receptor (beta chain) was captured in a study of post-analysis software for immune sequencing data. Turning to the study itself: Multiple sclerosis in the patients followed relapsing-remitting, secondary progressive and progressive-relapsing courses.

Whole-study findings and limits: Versus controls, multiple sclerosis patients showed significantly lower diversity (normalized Chao1). Controls showed lower frequencies than patients for five TRBV segments, and TRBV5-6, TRBV5-1 and TRBV20-1 were among these. By F measure, samples from a shared preparation batch strongly co-clustered.

The CDR3 runs 16 residues. After removal of 7 bases from V and 7 bases from J, the junction contained 10 bases not matched to a gene. Worth noting for this clonotype: Its specificity is not known.

The TCR beta cDNA libraries carried unique molecular identifiers. T cells numbering 1 to 10 million yielded cDNA molecules that totaled about 500,000. TCRdb itself ran the PCR reads through MiXCR, one entry per CDR3 protein. Of roughly 670,000 distinct CDR3 sequences detected, 55% to 60% appear once; the ten largest clones hold approximately 11%. Material: blood. The chain links TRBV12-3 or TRBV12-4 to TRBJ2-1, with 13 bases identical to TRBD2. The source of this sequence is a girl aged 2-10 years with multiple sclerosis. The CDR3 DNA follows: TGTGCCAGCATCACTAGCGGGGGGGCGCTCAATAATGAGCAGTTCTTC. This codes for CASITSGGALNNEQFF.